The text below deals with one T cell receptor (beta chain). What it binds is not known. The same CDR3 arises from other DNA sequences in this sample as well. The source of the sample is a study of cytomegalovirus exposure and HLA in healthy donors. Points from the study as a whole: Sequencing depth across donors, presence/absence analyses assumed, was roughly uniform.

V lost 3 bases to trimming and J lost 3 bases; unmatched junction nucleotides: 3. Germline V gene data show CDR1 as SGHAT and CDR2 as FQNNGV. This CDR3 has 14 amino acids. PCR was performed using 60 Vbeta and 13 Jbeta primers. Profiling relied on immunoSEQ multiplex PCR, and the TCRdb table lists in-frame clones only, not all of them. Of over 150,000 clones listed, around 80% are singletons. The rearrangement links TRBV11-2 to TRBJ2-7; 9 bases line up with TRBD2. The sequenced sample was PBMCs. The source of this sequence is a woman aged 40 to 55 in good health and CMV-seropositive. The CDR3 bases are TGTGCCAGCAGCTTGGGACTAGCTGGCTACGAGCAGTACTTC. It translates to CASSLGLAGYEQYF.